The clone carrying this T cell receptor (beta chain) was detected many times. Its antigen is undetermined. The CDR3 contains 14 residues. Trimming shortened V by 4 bases and J by 0 bases, and 10 bases separated the two germline ends. CDR1 is MNHNS, CDR2 SASEGT, per germline. This specimen belongs to a study of spatial heterogeneity in lung cancer. General study points: Tumor mutation counts were tracked by expanded intratumoral alpha and beta TCR counts.

The time point denotes: sample taken at primary tumor resection. Every TCR cDNA molecule carried a tag that served as a unique molecular identifier. One entry per CDR3 protein results from TCRdb running MiXCR on the 5' RACE reads. The sample consists of around 20,000 distinct CDR3 sequences, under 3.5% of them appearing once. The sequence came from a male donor with early-stage non-small cell lung cancer. The rearrangement joins TRBV6-1 to TRBJ2-7, with D hard to call. The input for sequencing was lung tumor tissue, taken at surgery. CDR3 DNA: TGTGCCAGCAGTGCCCACCTATCCTCCTACGAGCAGTACTTC. It codes for CASSAHLSSYEQYF.